This is a list of T cell receptor beta chains from one sample in a study of human T cells and chemical hapten exposure. Each CDR3 protein is one row after TCRdb ran MiXCR on the RACE reads. The data show more than 60,000 distinct CDR3 sequences, under 10% seen once. Sample: whole blood. The source is a male donor in good health. Some clones in this sample may be carry-over from other donors' samples. CDR3s include the opening cysteine and the closing phenylalanine or tryptophan. The D gene is left open where the match is weak. Clone size is shown for a subset of rows, as once, few, many or a class of expanded clone.

V gene	D gene	J gene	clone size	CDR3 protein	CDR3 DNA
TRBV4-1	TRBD1	TRBJ2-7	NA	CASSLRTGTPYEQYF	TGCGCCAGCAGCCTACGGACAGGGACCCCCTACGAGCAGTACTTC
TRBV7-2	TRBD1	TRBJ1-4	few	CASSRGQINEKLFF	TGTGCCAGCAGCCGGGGACAGATTAATGAAAAACTGTTTTTT
TRBV5-6	TRBD1	TRBJ2-7	many	CASSPGQVFNEQYF	TGTGCCAGCAGCCCGGGACAGGTCTTCAACGAGCAGTACTTC
TRBV7-9	NA	TRBJ1-5	many	CASSSDVRQPQHF	TGTGCCAGCAGCTCGGACGTGAGGCAGCCCCAGCATTTT
TRBV7-2	TRBD2	TRBJ2-7	NA	CASSLPTSGRAVEQYF	TGTGCCAGCAGCCTACCCACTAGCGGCAGGGCCGTGGAGCAGTACTTC
TRBV14	NA	TRBJ2-1	few	CASSHRTVYSYNEQFF	TGTGCCAGCAGCCACCGGACAGTTTACTCCTACAATGAGCAGTTCTTC
TRBV15	NA	TRBJ2-7	NA	CATSRARTDSSYEQYF	TGTGCCACCAGCAGAGCCCGGACAGATTCATCCTACGAGCAGTACTTC
TRBV6-5	TRBD2	TRBJ2-1	NA	CASSSREGAYNEQFF	TGTGCCAGCAGTTCACGGGAGGGGGCCTACAATGAGCAGTTCTTC
TRBV18	NA	TRBJ1-3	NA	CASSPYDTSSGNTIYF	TGTGCCAGCTCACCATACGACACGAGCTCTGGAAACACCATATATTTT
TRBV7-9	TRBD2	TRBJ2-3	few	CASRKTSGRRDTQYF	TGTGCCAGCAGAAAAACTAGCGGGAGAAGAGATACGCAGTATTTT
TRBV29-1	NA	TRBJ1-1	NA	CSAGGMGTEAFF	TGCAGCGCGGGGGGAATGGGAACTGAAGCTTTCTTT
TRBV5-6	TRBD1	TRBJ2-7	few	CASSFATGTYEQYF	TGTGCCAGCAGCTTTGCGACAGGGACCTACGAGCAGTACTTC
TRBV5-6	TRBD1	TRBJ2-6	few	CASSPDREGISGANVLTF	TGTGCCAGCAGCCCGGACAGGGAAGGAATCTCTGGGGCCAACGTCCTGACTTTC
TRBV29-1	NA	TRBJ2-2	NA	CSVQGGGELFF	TGCAGCGTACAGGGCGGCGGGGAGCTGTTTTTT
TRBV2	TRBD1	TRBJ1-1	few	CASIGTGSIMNTEAFF	TGTGCCAGCATAGGGACAGGGTCAATTATGAACACTGAAGCTTTCTTT
TRBV6-1	TRBD2	TRBJ2-1	few	CASSERLAGVHEQFF	TGTGCCAGCAGTGAAAGGCTAGCGGGAGTTCATGAGCAGTTCTTC
TRBV6-2/TRBV6-3	NA	TRBJ1-1	NA	CASSYPGASTEAFF	TGTGCCAGCAGTTATCCTGGCGCGTCCACTGAAGCTTTCTTT
TRBV10-3	TRBD2	TRBJ2-7	NA	CAISESGTSGFVYF	TGTGCCATCAGTGAGTCGGGGACTAGCGGGTTCGTGTACTTC
TRBV20-1	TRBD1	TRBJ1-1	few	CSATPGQGMFPEAFF	TGCAGTGCTACTCCGGGACAGGGAATGTTCCCTGAAGCTTTCTTT
TRBV20-1	NA	TRBJ1-4	few	CSARRQGSRNEKLFF	TGCAGTGCTAGAAGGCAGGGGAGCCGTAATGAAAAACTGTTTTTT
TRBV12-3/TRBV12-4	TRBD2	TRBJ2-7	NA	CASSPGLAVYEQYF	TGTGCCAGCAGCCCGGGACTAGCGGTCTACGAGCAGTACTTC
TRBV28	NA	TRBJ2-7	NA	CASSPGPPEGTYEQYF	TGTGCCAGCAGTCCGGGACCCCCAGAGGGTACCTACGAGCAGTACTTC
TRBV6-1	NA	TRBJ1-1	NA	CASSEAGDTEAFF	TGTGCCAGCAGTGAAGCGGGGGACACTGAAGCTTTCTTT
TRBV7-9	TRBD2	TRBJ2-1	NA	CASSLTGLANNEQFF	TGTGCCAGCAGCTTAACTGGACTAGCCAACAATGAGCAGTTCTTC
TRBV6-5	NA	TRBJ2-7	many	CASKPRHRFYEQYF	TGTGCCAGCAAACCCCGGCACAGGTTCTACGAGCAGTACTTC
TRBV7-3	NA	TRBJ2-3	many	CASSSSTDTQYF	TGTGCCAGCAGCTCAAGCACAGATACGCAGTATTTT
TRBV2	NA	TRBJ1-1	NA	CASSEQYTEAFF	TGTGCCAGCAGTGAGCAGTACACTGAAGCTTTCTTT
TRBV6-5	NA	TRBJ2-2	many	CASSFRGGELFF	TGTGCCAGCAGCTTCCGTGGCGGGGAGCTGTTTTTT
TRBV20-1	NA	TRBJ2-2	many	CGCIGNPGELFF	TGCGGCTGTATAGGGAACCCCGGGGAGCTGTTTTTT
TRBV15	NA	TRBJ2-7	NA	CATSRDAGDEQYF	TGTGCCACCAGCAGAGATGCAGGGGACGAGCAGTACTTC
TRBV2	NA	TRBJ1-1	many	CATGTYTEAFF	TGTGCCACCGGGACGTACACTGAAGCTTTCTTT
TRBV3-1	TRBD1	TRBJ2-7	many	CASSLGQAPGEQYF	TGTGCCAGCAGCCTAGGACAGGCCCCCGGCGAGCAGTACTTC
TRBV10-2	TRBD2	TRBJ2-5	many	CASSESSGRAPQETQYF	TGCGCCAGCAGTGAGTCGAGCGGGAGGGCTCCCCAAGAGACCCAGTACTTC
TRBV28	TRBD1	TRBJ1-2	many	CASSTQGYSELANYGYTF	TGTGCCAGCAGCACACAGGGGTACTCTGAGTTAGCTAACTATGGCTACACCTTC
TRBV5-1	TRBD1	TRBJ2-7	NA	CASRLRQGAGDEQYF	TGCGCCAGCCGCTTGAGACAGGGGGCGGGGGACGAGCAGTACTTC
TRBV29-1	NA	TRBJ1-1	NA	CSVERTVNTEAFF	TGCAGCGTTGAAAGGACCGTTAACACTGAAGCTTTCTTT
TRBV14	NA	TRBJ2-1	NA	CASSQTGSSYNEQFF	TGTGCCAGCAGCCAAACAGGGAGCTCCTACAATGAGCAGTTCTTC
TRBV6-5	TRBD2	TRBJ2-3	few	CASSRLAGGPDTQYF	TGTGCCAGCAGCAGACTAGCGGGAGGCCCAGATACGCAGTATTTT
TRBV7-3	TRBD1	TRBJ2-3	few	CASSSGQPDTQYF	TGTGCCAGCAGCTCGGGACAGCCAGATACGCAGTATTTT
TRBV12-3/TRBV12-4	NA	TRBJ1-2	few	CASCPRDTHVEGYTF	TGTGCCAGCTGCCCCAGGGACACACACGTCGAGGGCTACACCTTC
TRBV12-3/TRBV12-4	NA	TRBJ1-5	NA	CASSRTDRQPQHF	TGTGCCAGCAGCCGGACAGATCGGCAGCCCCAGCATTTT